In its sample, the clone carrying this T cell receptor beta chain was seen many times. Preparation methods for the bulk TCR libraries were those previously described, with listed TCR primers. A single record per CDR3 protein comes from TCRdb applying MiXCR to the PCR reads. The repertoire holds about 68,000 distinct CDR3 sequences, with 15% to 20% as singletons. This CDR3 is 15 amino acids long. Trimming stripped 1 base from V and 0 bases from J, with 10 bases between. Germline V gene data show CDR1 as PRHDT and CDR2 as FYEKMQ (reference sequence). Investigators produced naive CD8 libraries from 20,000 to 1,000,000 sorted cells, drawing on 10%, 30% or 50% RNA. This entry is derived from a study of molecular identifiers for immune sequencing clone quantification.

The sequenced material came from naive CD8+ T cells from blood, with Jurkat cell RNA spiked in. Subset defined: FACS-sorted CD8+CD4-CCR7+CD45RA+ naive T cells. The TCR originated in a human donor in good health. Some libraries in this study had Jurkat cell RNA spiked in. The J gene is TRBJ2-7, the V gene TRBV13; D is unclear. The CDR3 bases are TGTGCCAGCAGCTTAGAACTGCCCGGCTCCTACGAGCAGTACTTC. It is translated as CASSLELPGSYEQYF.